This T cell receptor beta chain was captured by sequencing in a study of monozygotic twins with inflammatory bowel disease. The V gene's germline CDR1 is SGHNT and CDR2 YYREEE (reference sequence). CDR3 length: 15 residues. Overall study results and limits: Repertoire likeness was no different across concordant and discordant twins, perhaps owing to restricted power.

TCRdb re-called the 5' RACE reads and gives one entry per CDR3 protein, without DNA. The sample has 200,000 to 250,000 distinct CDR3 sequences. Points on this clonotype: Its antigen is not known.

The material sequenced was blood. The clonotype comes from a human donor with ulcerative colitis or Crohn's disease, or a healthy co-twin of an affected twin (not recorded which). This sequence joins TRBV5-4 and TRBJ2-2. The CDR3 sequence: CASSLGEPNTGELFF. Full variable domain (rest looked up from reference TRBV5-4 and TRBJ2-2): ETGVTQSPTHLIKTRGQQVTLRCSSQSGHNTVSWYQQALGQGPQFIFQYYREEENGRGNFPPRFSGLQFPNYSSELNVNALELDDSALYLCASSLGEPNTGELFFGEGSRLTVL.